This entry features one TCR beta chain sequence. Primers: 60 Vbeta forward and 13 Jbeta reverse. The assay was immunoSEQ multiplex PCR, and TCRdb's table has in-frame clones only and misses some. This table has about 130,000 clones, about 71% appearing once. The data belong to a study of cytomegalovirus exposure and HLA in healthy donors. The sequenced material came from PBMCs. The TCR was taken from a woman aged 45 to 65 in good health and CMV-seronegative.

The CDR3 nucleotides read TGTGCCAGCAGCCAAGAAGGGGAAGGAGGAAACACCATATATTTT. Encoded protein: CASSQEGEGGNTIYF. The chain combines TRBV14 with TRBJ1-3; perhaps TRBD1 as D (5 bases). The V gene's germline CDR1 is SGHDN and CDR2 FVKESK. V was cut by 0 bases and J by 4 bases, with 10 bases left in between. CDR3 length equals 15 residues.